This T cell receptor (beta chain) was recorded in a study of T cell changes during pregnancy in multiple sclerosis. Only a few counts were recorded for this clone. The CDR3 has 16 residues. V shed 4 bases, J shed 0 bases, and the junction held 4 bases outside the gene matches. Germline CDR1 reads MNHEY; CDR2 reads SMNVEV (reference sequence). The data were produced by immunoSEQ multiplex PCR, yet TCRdb's version contains in-frame clones alone and is incomplete. The sample contains 20,000 to 25,000 clones, roughly 90% of which appear only once. The receptor was isolated from a female donor with multiple sclerosis, enrolled in a pregnancy study. This chain links TRBV27 with TRBJ2-1, with 9 bases that match TRBD2. The sample in question was CD8+ T cells from peripheral blood mononuclear cells, obtained in the first trimester of pregnancy. This CDR3 is CASSYSSGDSYNEQFF. As DNA, the CDR3 is TGTGCCAGCAGTTATTCTAGCGGGGACTCCTACAATGAGCAGTTCTTC.